The 31 T cell receptor beta chains given below trace back to one sample, sequenced in a study of blood T cell repertoires in COVID-19 (TCRdb year 2020). Receptor libraries were prepared by the immunoSEQ multiplex PCR assay. TCRdb took over this immuneACCESS table, retaining in-frame rearrangements with V and J assigned. Such tables are incomplete; in checked studies, under half of the missing clones stem from an unresolved V gene, and the remainder is unexplained. The sample table records 200,000 to 250,000 clones; more than 80% of these occur just once. Jointly, the top ten make up around 1.3% of the sample. Specimen: peripheral blood. The receptors were sampled from a woman under 40 with COVID-19, enrolled during active disease.

V usage is TRBV19 and J usage is TRBJ2-7; weak D call: TRBD1 (5 bases). Germline V gene data show CDR1 as LNHDA and CDR2 as SQIVND (reference sequence). The CDR3 loop spans 13 amino acids. V lost 0 bases to trimming and J lost 7 bases, with 10 bases between them. The CDR3 loop is CASSIDWGREQYF. As DNA, the CDR3 is TGTGCCAGTAGTATAGATTGGGGCCGGGAGCAGTACTTC.

V and J are TRBV5-1 and TRBJ2-5, with 13 bases identical to TRBD2. Germline V gene sequence: CDR1 SGHRS, CDR2 YFSETQ. The CDR3 runs 14 residues. V dropped 10 bases and J dropped 2; count of bases not matched to a gene: 5. CDR3 sequence: CAGSLAGGQETQYF. In DNA form, the CDR3 reads TGCGCCGGCTCACTAGCGGGGGGGCAAGAGACCCAGTACTTC. The full variable domain, in which reference TRBV5-1 and TRBJ2-5 provide the parts outside the CDR3, is KAGVTQTPRYLIKTRGQQVTLSCSPISGHRSVSWYQQTPGQGLQFLFEYFSETQRNKGNFPGRFSGRQFSNSRSEMNVSTLELGDSALYLCAGSLAGGQETQYFGPGTRLLVL.

In its sample, this clone was seen a few times. The V and J genes are TRBV18 and TRBJ1-5, with D perhaps TRBD1 (5 bases). Per germline, CDR1 KGHSH and CDR2 LQKENI. The CDR3 loop spans 15 amino acids. Deletions cut 2 bases from V and 2 bases from J, with 10 bases between. As DNA, the CDR3 is TGTGCCAGCTCACCATATACCAGGGGCAATCAGCCCCAGCATTTT. Protein: CASSPYTRGNQPQHF.

This clone was found once. The chain uses TRBV28 and TRBJ2-6; TRBD1 agrees at 7 bases. The CDR3 runs 16 residues. Trimming cost V 1 base and J 3 bases; bases outside gene matches: 3. The germline V gene encodes CDR1 MDHEN and CDR2 SYDVKM. The CDR3 here is CASSLSTGYGANVLTF. CDR3 bases: TGTGCCAGCAGTTTATCGACAGGGTATGGGGCCAACGTCCTGACTTTC.

V gene TRBV11-2 combines with J gene TRBJ2-6; D is unclear. Germline CDR1 is SGHAT and CDR2 is FQNNGV. The CDR3 is 16 residues long. V lost 5 bases to trimming and J lost 0 bases, with 11 bases between them. In nucleotides, the CDR3 is TGTGCCAGCAGCCCCCTCCAGAACTCTGGGGCCAACGTCCTGACTTTC. It is translated as CASSPLQNSGANVLTF.

This chain links TRBV9 with TRBJ2-3, with 12 bases lining up with TRBD1. The CDR3 covers 18 residues. V lost 0 bases, J lost 0 bases, and 5 bases stayed unmatched. Germline loops: CDR1 SGDLS, CDR2 YYNGEE. Here the CDR3 reads CASSVVGQGAASTDTQYF. DNA of the CDR3: TGTGCCAGCAGCGTAGTGGGACAGGGGGCCGCTAGCACAGATACGCAGTATTTT.

This chain links TRBV6-4 with TRBJ2-1; D possibly corresponds to TRBD2 (6 bases). The CDR3 extends over 17 amino acids. V shed 1 base and J shed 8 bases, with 21 bases lying between them. Germline V gene lookup returns CDR1 MRHNA and CDR2 SNTAGT. DNA of the CDR3: TGTGCCAGCAGTGACTGTGCCACTTTGCGGGAACTTGATGAGCAGTTCTTC. Amino acid sequence: CASSDCATLRELDEQFF.

This sequence joins TRBV27 and TRBJ1-3; 8 bases fit TRBD1. Germline loops: CDR1 MNHEY, CDR2 SMNVEV (reference sequence). J gave up 2 bases and V 5 bases, and 2 bases lay outside the gene matches. This CDR3 is built from 14 residues. The CDR3 region is CASSTTGAGNTIYF. The CDR3 DNA reads TGTGCCAGCAGTACGACAGGGGCTGGAAACACCATATATTTT.

The rearrangement joins TRBV11-2 to TRBJ1-2, with a tentative D call TRBD1 (5 bases). Germline-derived CDR1 and CDR2 are SGHAT and FQNNGV. The V gene lost 6 bases and the J gene lost 0 bases, with 17 bases spanning the gap. This CDR3 is built from 16 residues. The CDR3 coding sequence is TGTGCCAGCAGGAGAACGGGGCGGGGGTCTAACTATGGCTACACCTTC. As protein: CASRRTGRGSNYGYTF.

J is TRBJ2-3 and V is TRBV21-1; the D call TRBD2 from the table was never checked on the DNA. TRBV21-1 is noted as a pseudogene. The CDR3 loop spans 16 amino acids. The CDR3 reads CASSHNTSGSTDTQYF. The DNA of the CDR3 is TGTGCCAGCAGTCACAATACTAGCGGCAGCACAGATACGCAGTATTTT.

The chain links TRBV14 to TRBJ1-1; TRBD1 aligns across 8 bases. This CDR3 comprises 13 residues. Trimming removed 6 bases from V and 4 bases from J; junction bases left unmatched: 4. The germline V gene encodes CDR1 SGHDN and CDR2 FVKESK. DNA for the CDR3: TGTGCCAGCAGACTTACAGGGGGCACTGAAGCTTTCTTT. It specifies CASRLTGGTEAFF.

The V call is TRBV7-9, the J call TRBJ2-7; D possibly corresponds to TRBD2 (7 bases). The CDR3 spans 16 residues. Germline V CDR1 and CDR2: SEHNR, FQNEAQ (reference sequence). The V end lost 5 bases, the J end lost 2 bases, and 19 bases lay between the germline ends. The CDR3 sequence is CASSVPLAGAAYEQYF. The CDR3 DNA sequence: TGTGCCAGCAGCGTCCCCCTCGCGGGGGCCGCCTACGAGCAGTACTTC.

The chain is built from TRBV5-6 and TRBJ2-7, with 8 bases that match TRBD2. With 7 bases clipped from V and 0 bases from J, the junction kept 6 bases outside the gene matches. From germline, CDR1 is SGHDT and CDR2 YYEEEE. The CDR3 consists of 14 residues. The CDR3 region is CASSRGVSSYEQYF. DNA of the CDR3: TGTGCCAGCTCGCGGGGGGTGTCCTCCTACGAGCAGTACTTC.

The rearrangement joins TRBV7-2 to TRBJ2-7; no clear D gene. There are 13 residues in the CDR3. Germline V gives CDR1 SGHTA, CDR2 FQGNSA. V dropped 3 bases and J dropped 2 bases, with 8 bases sitting between them. The CDR3 is CASSFRSAYEQYF. The DNA for the CDR3 is TGTGCCAGCAGCTTTCGCTCAGCCTACGAGCAGTACTTC. The complete variable domain, with remaining parts taken from reference TRBV7-2 and TRBJ2-7, reads GAGVSQSPSNKVTEKGKDVELRCDPISGHTALYWYRQSLGQGLEFLIYFQGNSAPDKSGLPSDRFSAERTGGSVSTLTIQRTQQEDSAVYLCASSFRSAYEQYFGPGTRLTVT.

The rearrangement joins TRBV4-1 to TRBJ1-1, with TRBD1 identical over 9 bases. The CDR3 is 16 residues long. Trimming removed 1 base from V and 7 bases from J; junction bases left unmatched: 10. Germline V gene lookup returns CDR1 MGHRA and CDR2 YSYEKL. The CDR3 protein is CASSQGPDRGRGEAFF. The CDR3 nucleotides read TGCGCCAGCAGCCAAGGGCCGGACAGGGGCAGGGGTGAAGCTTTCTTT.

The chain carries TRBV18 and TRBJ2-5; maybe TRBD1 (5 bases). The length of the CDR3 is 14 residues. The V gene lost 4 bases and the J gene lost 0 bases, with 9 bases spanning the gap. Germline V gene sequence: CDR1 KGHSH, CDR2 LQKENI. The CDR3 protein is CASSLGQDQETQYF. The CDR3, as DNA: TGTGCCAGCTCACTGGGGCAGGACCAAGAGACCCAGTACTTC.

This clone was seen a single time. V usage is TRBV7-9 and J usage is TRBJ2-4; TRBD1 is a possible D gene (5 bases). Germline CDR1 and CDR2: SEHNR and FQNEAQ (reference sequence). Trimming shortened V by 4 bases and J by 3 bases, and 13 bases separated the two germline ends. CDR3 length equals 15 residues. In DNA form, the CDR3 reads TGTGCCAGCAGCTCACAGGCCCCATACAAAAACATTCAGTACTTC. Translating it yields CASSSQAPYKNIQYF.

The rearrangement links TRBV3-1 (or the pseudogene TRBV3-2) to TRBJ2-3, with 9 positions matching TRBD2. This CDR3 spans 19 amino acids. V was pared by 1 base and J by 6 bases, with 17 bases of the junction left unmatched. Germline CDR1 and CDR2: LGHDT and YNNKEL (reference sequence). CDR3 loop: CASSQGDPVSGGELDTQYF. CDR3 nucleotides: TGTGCCAGCAGCCAAGGAGACCCAGTTAGCGGGGGTGAACTCGATACGCAGTATTTT.

This chain uses TRBV7-9 with TRBJ1-2; D is perhaps TRBD1 (5 bases). The CDR3 has 15 residues. Germline CDR1 reads SEHNR; CDR2 reads FQNEAQ (reference sequence). Trimming took off 5 bases at V and 1 base at J, with 14 bases between the two ends. DNA of the CDR3: TGTGCCAGCAGCAACCGGACAATCCTTAACTATGGCTACACCTTC. Translation gives CASSNRTILNYGYTF.

CDR3 nucleotides: TGTGCCAGCAGACCCGGGACAGGGCTCTACTATGGCTACACCTTC. It translates to CASRPGTGLYYGYTF. The chain employs TRBV2 and TRBJ1-2, with 9 nucleotides matching TRBD1. The CDR3 has 15 amino acids. CDR1 is SNHLY, CDR2 FYNNEI, per germline. The J segment lost 3 bases and the V segment lost 6 bases, leaving 8 bases of the junction unmatched.

The CDR3 protein is CASSLRLGGTYEQYF. The CDR3 DNA reads TGTGCCAGCAGCTTGCGACTGGGCGGGACGTACGAGCAGTACTTC. The chain recombines TRBV5-4 with TRBJ2-7, with D maybe TRBD2 (6 bases). The CDR3 contains 15 residues. Per the germline V gene, CDR1 is SGHNT and CDR2 is YYREEE (reference sequence). Trimming took 1 base from V and 4 from J, leaving 15 bases between them.

This chain joins TRBV28 and TRBJ1-5; 9 nucleotides match TRBD1. In germline, CDR1 is MDHEN, CDR2 SYDVKM. There are 14 residues in the CDR3. Trimming cost V 4 bases and J 6 bases; bases outside gene matches: 4. The chain's CDR3 is CASSSYRGPQPQHF. The CDR3 DNA reads TGTGCCAGCAGTTCCTACAGGGGGCCTCAGCCCCAGCATTTT.

This chain uses TRBV28 with TRBJ1-6, with D perhaps matching TRBD1 (5 bases). The ends were cut back, 6 bases at V and 0 bases at J, with 15 bases in the middle. The CDR3 runs to 17 residues. Germline loops: CDR1 MDHEN, CDR2 SYDVKM. The CDR3 reads CASSPLRRGSYNSPLHF. The DNA for the CDR3 is TGTGCCAGCAGCCCGCTTCGGAGGGGCTCCTATAATTCACCCCTCCACTTT.

The J gene is TRBJ2-3, the V gene TRBV7-6, with 9 bases that match TRBD2. Germline CDR1 reads SGHVS; CDR2 reads FNYEAQ. The CDR3 has 17 amino acids. V trimming: 1 base; J trimming: 6 bases; junction bases outside the gene matches: 11. CDR3 loop: CASSLGTGAGGTDTQYF. The CDR3 DNA reads as TGTGCCAGCAGCTTAGGGACGGGAGCGGGGGGTACTGATACGCAGTATTTT.

This clone was counted ten times or more. The chain carries TRBV27 and TRBJ1-1; D call uncertain. V lost 3 bases to trimming and J lost 0 bases, with 5 bases between them. Germline lookup yields CDR1 MNHEY and CDR2 SMNVEV (reference sequence). The CDR3 consists of 13 residues. CDR3 bases: TGTGCCAGCAGTTTCCTTTTGAACACTGAAGCTTTCTTT. The encoded protein is CASSFLLNTEAFF.

The chain couples TRBV6-5 to TRBJ1-1; TRBD1 might be the D (5 bases). The CDR3 has 15 amino acids. Per the germline V gene, CDR1 is MNHEY and CDR2 is SVGAGI. Trimming took 5 bases from V and 3 from J, leaving 16 bases between them. CDR3 sequence reads: CASSRQSGDHTEAFF. In nucleotides, the CDR3 is TGTGCCAGCAGTCGACAGTCGGGGGATCACACTGAAGCTTTCTTT.

V and J are TRBV6-5 and TRBJ2-2, with D possibly matching TRBD2 (6 bases). The CDR3 totals 15 residues. In germline, CDR1 is MNHEY, CDR2 SVGAGI. V lost 5 bases, J lost 3 bases, and 13 bases lay in between. In nucleotides, the CDR3 is TGTGCCAGCAGTCCCACCCCGGGGGACACCGGGGAGCTGTTTTTT. It is translated as CASSPTPGDTGELFF.

This clone showed up just a few times. The V gene is TRBV11-2, the J gene TRBJ1-1; a weak D match, TRBD1 (6 bases). The germline V gene has CDR1 SGHAT and CDR2 FQNNGV. V lost 8 bases to trimming and J lost 2 bases, with 15 bases between them. The CDR3 covers 14 residues. This CDR3 reads CASRTGTYNTEAFF. The CDR3 DNA reads TGTGCCAGCCGCACCGGGACATACAACACTGAAGCTTTCTTT.

The rearrangement uses TRBV28 and TRBJ2-1, with TRBD2 matching over 16 bases. The germline V gene has CDR1 MDHEN and CDR2 SYDVKM. Unmatched junction bases numbered 3, after V lost 3 bases and J lost 7 bases. The CDR3 runs to 16 residues. In DNA, the CDR3 is TGTGCCAGCAGTTTGGGACTAGCGGGAGGGGGTAATGAGCAGTTCTTC. This encodes CASSLGLAGGGNEQFF.

This chain links TRBV5-1 with TRBJ2-7; D not resolved. The germline CDR1 and CDR2 sequences are SGHRS and YFSETQ. The V end lost 0 bases, the J end lost 5 bases, and 12 bases lay between the germline ends. This CDR3 has 14 amino acids. The CDR3 bases are TGCGCCAGCAGCTTGGGACACAATAGTCACGAGCAGTACTTC. This sequence encodes CASSLGHNSHEQYF.

This chain connects TRBV30 to TRBJ2-7; D is ambiguous. This CDR3 has 11 amino acids. V shed 3 bases and J shed 3 bases, with 6 bases lying between them. Germline CDR1 GTSNPN, CDR2 SVGIG (reference sequence). CDR3 residues: CAWRRGYEQYF. The DNA for the CDR3 is TGTGCCTGGAGAAGAGGCTACGAGCAGTACTTC.